Following are 9 T cell receptor beta chains from one sample sequenced in a study of identical twins. Using its own MiXCR run on the 5' RACE reads, TCRdb lists one record per CDR3 protein. The repertoire consists of some 710,000 distinct CDR3 sequences, with around 5.7% occurring once and the leading ten covering about 1.8%. Specimen: naive T cells sorted from blood. These receptors were collected from a man between 18 and 29 years old in good health.

The chain has TRBV5-1 and TRBJ2-1, with D perhaps matching TRBD2 (6 bases). The CDR3 consists of 16 residues. Trimming left V 4 bases short and J 5 bases short, with 19 bases between. Per germline, CDR1 SGHRS and CDR2 YFSETQ. CDR3 sequence: CASSPGSGGINNEQFF. CDR3 DNA sequence: TGCGCCAGCAGCCCCGGGTCCGGGGGTATTAACAATGAGCAGTTCTTC.

This clonotype was detected ten times or more. The chain uses TRBV20-1 and TRBJ1-5, with D perhaps TRBD1 (6 bases). V lost 1 base and J lost 4, with 11 bases in between. This CDR3 spans 14 amino acids. Per germline, CDR1 DFQATT and CDR2 SNEGSKA (reference sequence). The CDR3 loop reads CSARGQGGNQPQHF. The CDR3, as DNA: TGCAGTGCTAGAGGACAAGGGGGAAATCAGCCCCAGCATTTT.

V and J are TRBV10-1 and TRBJ2-1, with a possible D match to TRBD2 (5 bases). Germline V gene data show CDR1 as WNHNN and CDR2 as SYGVQD (reference sequence). V was shortened by 0 bases and J by 9 bases, with 15 bases between the two germline ends. This CDR3 region has 15 residues. In DNA form, the CDR3 reads TGCGCCAGCAGTGAGTCCACTAGTCGAAGCAGTGAGCAGTTCTTC. Translating it yields CASSESTSRSSEQFF.

This clonotype was recorded a few times. The junction shows a germline mismatch at one end, possibly a read error. This chain connects TRBV12-3 or TRBV12-4 to TRBJ2-2; D possibly corresponds to TRBD2 (5 bases). The CDR3 length is 15 residues. The CDR3 DNA reads as TGTGCCAGCCGTTTGGCGGAACGAGGGTACGGGGAGCTGTTTTTT. It encodes CASRLAERGYGELFF.

With regard to this clonotype: One junction end disagrees with the germline gene, perhaps due to a read error. The CDR3 nucleotides read TGTGCCAGCAGTTACTGGCCGAGTAGCGGGGGGTCCTACGAGCAGCACTTC. Amino acids: CASSYWPSSGGSYEQHF. V usage is TRBV6-5 and J usage is TRBJ2-7, with 10 bases aligning to TRBD2. This CDR3 has 17 residues. Germline assignment: CDR1 MNHEY and CDR2 SVGAGI.

The table lists this clonotype with many counts. The J gene is TRBJ2-7, the V gene TRBV7-8; D not certain. Germline values: CDR1 SGHVS, CDR2 FQNEAQ. The CDR3 covers 15 residues. The V and J ends lost 6 bases and 2 bases respectively, with 17 bases between them. CDR3 region: CASRPRPVSPYEQYF. The CDR3 bases are TGTGCCAGCAGACCAAGACCGGTGTCCCCCTACGAGCAGTACTTC.

This clonotype was recorded at least ten times. The chain joins TRBV7-2 to TRBJ1-1; D may be TRBD1 (6 bases). Trimming pared 6 bases from V and 3 bases from J, leaving 11 bases between. The germline CDR1 and CDR2 sequences are SGHTA and FQGNSA. CDR3 length equals 13 residues. Written as DNA, the CDR3 is TGTGCCAGCAGTCACCAGGGGTACACTGAAGCTTTCTTT. Its translation is CASSHQGYTEAFF.

This clonotype was counted at least ten times. This chain links TRBV5-5 with TRBJ1-4; no clear D gene. Germline CDR1 and CDR2: SGHKS and YYEKEE (reference sequence). V was trimmed by 0 bases and J by 5 bases, leaving 11 bases between them. The CDR3 is 15 residues long. CDR3 in amino acids: CASSLDGRKNEKLFF. The DNA for the CDR3 is TGTGCCAGCAGCTTGGACGGACGGAAAAATGAAAAACTGTTTTTT.

Only a few counts were recorded for this clonotype. This chain links TRBV15 with TRBJ1-3; no clear D. CDR3 length equals 17 residues. Trimming took off 2 bases at V and 0 bases at J, with 14 bases between the two ends. Germline V gene lookup returns CDR1 LNHNV and CDR2 YYDKDF (reference sequence). The CDR3 DNA sequence: TGTGCCACCAGCAGAAAAGGGAATGACCGCTCTGGAAACACCATATATTTT. It translates to CATSRKGNDRSGNTIYF.